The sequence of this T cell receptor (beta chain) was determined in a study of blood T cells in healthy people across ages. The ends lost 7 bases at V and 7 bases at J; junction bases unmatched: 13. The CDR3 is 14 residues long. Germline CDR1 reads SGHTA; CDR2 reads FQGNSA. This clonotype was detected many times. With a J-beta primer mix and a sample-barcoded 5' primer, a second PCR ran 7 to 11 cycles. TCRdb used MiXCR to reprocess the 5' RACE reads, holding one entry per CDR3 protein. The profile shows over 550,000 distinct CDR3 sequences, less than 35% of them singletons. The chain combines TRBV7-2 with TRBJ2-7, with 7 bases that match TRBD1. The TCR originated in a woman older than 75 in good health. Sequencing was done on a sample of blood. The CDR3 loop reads CASTMAQGVREQYF. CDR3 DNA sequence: TGTGCCAGCACCATGGCTCAGGGGGTGAGGGAGCAGTACTTC. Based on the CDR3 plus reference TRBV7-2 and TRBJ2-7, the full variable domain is GAGVSQSPSNKVTEKGKDVELRCDPISGHTALYWYRQSLGQGLEFLIYFQGNSAPDKSGLPSDRFSAERTGGSVSTLTIQRTQQEDSAVYLCASTMAQGVREQYFGPGTRLTVT.